The 27 T cell receptor beta chains presented below share a single source sample, sequenced in a study of T cell repertoires in aging, cancer and after chemotherapy. TRB rearrangements spanning V, D and J were amplified using mixed TRB-A/B primers. TCRdb fed the multiplex PCR reads into MiXCR, producing one record per CDR3 protein. This sample carries about 8,500 distinct CDR3 sequences, about two fifths of them seen once, and the ten largest clones take 9% to 15%. TCR beta rearrangements were amplified from peripheral blood genomic DNA. Sequenced input: blood. Receptors originate from a human donor with a solid tumor.

The chain joins TRBV6-1 to TRBJ2-2; no definite D call. The CDR3 totals 16 residues. The V gene's germline CDR1 is MNHNS and CDR2 SASEGT. V was shortened by 2 bases and J by 2 bases, with 12 bases between the two germline ends. The CDR3 region is CASSETDLLNTGELFF. CDR3 nucleotide sequence: TGTGCCAGCAGTGAAACGGACCTCCTTAACACCGGGGAGCTGTTTTTT.

This rearrangement joins TRBV18 to TRBJ1-1; D is ambiguous. Germline CDR1 reads KGHSH; CDR2 reads LQKENI. The ends were cut back, 5 bases at V and 0 bases at J, with 10 bases in the middle. There are 14 residues in the CDR3. DNA for the CDR3: TGTGCCAGCTCAGCGGCGGCGCTGAACACTGAAGCTTTCTTT. This encodes CASSAAALNTEAFF.

This clonotype was detected a few times. This chain uses TRBV29-1 with TRBJ2-7, with a possible D match to TRBD1 (5 bases). In germline, CDR1 is SQVTM, CDR2 ANQGSEA. V lost 5 bases and J lost 3, with 14 bases in between. The CDR3 totals 13 residues. CDR3 in DNA: TGCAGCGTTCGGTTTCAAAGGGGCTACGAGCAGTACTTC. It translates to CSVRFQRGYEQYF.

The chain links TRBV30 to TRBJ2-1, with 11 bases matching TRBD2. The V gene end was trimmed by 2 bases and the J gene end by 6 bases; junction bases not matched to a gene: 6. CDR3 size: 15 residues. Germline V gene data show CDR1 as GTSNPN and CDR2 as SVGIG (reference sequence). Here the CDR3 DNA reads TGTGCCTGGAGTCCCCGACTAGCGGGAACCAATGAGCAGTTCTTC. It translates to CAWSPRLAGTNEQFF. The whole variable domain, remainder taken from reference TRBV30 and TRBJ2-1, is SQTIHQWPATLVQPVGSPLSLECTVEGTSNPNLYWYRQAAGRGLQLLFYSVGIGQISSEVPQNLSASRPQDRQFILSSKKLLLSDSGFYLCAWSPRLAGTNEQFFGPGTRLTVL.

The V gene is TRBV6-2 or TRBV6-3, the J gene TRBJ2-7; TRBD2 agrees at 11 bases. Germline CDR1 MNHEY, CDR2 SVGEGT. J was trimmed by 3 bases and V by 5 bases; bases with no gene match: 12. This CDR3 contains 17 residues. The CDR3 bases are TGTGCCAGCAGTCAGGGGCGAGGGACTAGCGGTCTCTACGAGCAGTACTTC. It specifies CASSQGRGTSGLYEQYF.

V gene TRBV19 combines with J gene TRBJ1-3; D ambiguous. This CDR3 region has 13 residues. Germline V lookup: CDR1 LNHDA, CDR2 SQIVND (reference sequence). V was clipped by 5 bases and J by 3 bases, with 8 bases between them. The CDR3 loop is CASSAQNGNTIYF. In DNA, the CDR3 is TGTGCCAGTAGTGCCCAGAATGGAAACACCATATATTTT.

This chain connects TRBV19 to TRBJ2-1; TRBD2 aligns across 7 bases. Losses at the gene ends were 6 bases for V and 0 bases for J; bases not matched to a gene: 2. Germline loops: CDR1 LNHDA, CDR2 SQIVND (reference sequence). CDR3 length equals 14 residues. CDR3: CASRLAHSYNEQFF. CDR3 DNA: TGTGCCAGTAGACTAGCGCACTCCTACAATGAGCAGTTCTTC. Using reference TRBV19 and TRBJ2-1 for the parts outside the CDR3, the full variable domain is DGGITQSPKYLFRKEGQNVTLSCEQNLNHDAMYWYRQDPGQGLRLIYYSQIVNDFQKGDIAEGYSVSREKKESFPLTVTSAQKNPTAFYLCASRLAHSYNEQFFGPGTRLTVL.

The V and J genes are TRBV4-2 and TRBJ2-3, with unresolved D. In germline, CDR1 is LGHNA, CDR2 YNFKEQ. The CDR3 sequence is 15 residues long. V was pared by 4 bases and J by 2 bases, with 13 bases between. CDR3 loop: CASSPNERYTDTQYF. CDR3 bases: TGTGCCAGCAGCCCCAACGAGAGATACACAGATACGCAGTATTTT.

The gene calls are TRBV6-1 and TRBJ2-2; 8 bases map to TRBD1. CDR1 is MNHNS, CDR2 SASEGT, per germline. The CDR3 is made up of 15 amino acids. Trimming took 5 bases from V and 6 from J; bases not matched to a gene: 8. This chain's CDR3 is CASSSVPGGPGELFF. The CDR3, as DNA: TGTGCCAGCAGTTCCGTTCCAGGGGGCCCCGGGGAGCTGTTTTTT.

The chain is built from TRBV6-5 and TRBJ1-1; a weak D match, TRBD1 (6 bases). The V end lost 7 bases, the J end lost 4 bases, and 10 bases lay between the germline ends. Germline lookup yields CDR1 MNHEY and CDR2 SVGAGI. This CDR3 spans 12 amino acids. The CDR3 here is CASKGGATEAFF. CDR3 sequence (DNA): TGTGCCAGCAAGGGGGGCGCCACTGAAGCTTTCTTT.

This sequence joins TRBV6-5 and TRBJ2-7; 10 bases are a match to TRBD1. Germline V gene lookup returns CDR1 MNHEY and CDR2 SVGAGI. V was clipped by 6 bases and J by 6 bases; unmatched bases: 8. The CDR3 runs to 14 residues. The CDR3 nucleotides are TGTGCCAGCAGACGGACAGGGGGAAAATCCGAGCAGTACTTC. It specifies CASRRTGGKSEQYF.

The table lists this clonotype with a few counts. This chain connects TRBV6-1 to TRBJ1-3; D possibly corresponds to TRBD1 (5 bases). The CDR3 runs to 15 residues. From germline, CDR1 is MNHNS and CDR2 SASEGT. The V and J ends lost 2 bases and 1 base respectively, with 9 bases between them. CDR3 coding DNA: TGTGCCAGCAGTGAAATGCAGGGATCTGGAAACACCATATATTTT. Its protein is CASSEMQGSGNTIYF.

This clonotype was seen a few times. Written as DNA, the CDR3 is TGTGCCAGCAGCTTGGATAGCGGGAGGACAGATACGCAGTATTTT. As protein: CASSLDSGRTDTQYF. The chain has TRBV5-4 and TRBJ2-3; 10 bases line up with TRBD2. Trimming removed 0 bases from V and 3 bases from J; junction bases left unmatched: 1. From germline, CDR1 is SGHNT and CDR2 YYREEE (reference sequence). This CDR3 has 15 amino acids. The complete variable domain, with remaining parts taken from reference TRBV5-4 and TRBJ2-3, reads ETGVTQSPTHLIKTRGQQVTLRCSSQSGHNTVSWYQQALGQGPQFIFQYYREEENGRGNFPPRFSGLQFPNYSSELNVNALELDDSALYLCASSLDSGRTDTQYFGPGTRLTVL.

The CDR3 DNA is TGTGCCAGCAGCGGAGGGGTCCTTCTTCACAATGAGCAGTTCTTC. Protein: CASSGGVLLHNEQFF. The chain is built from TRBV14 and TRBJ2-1, with D possibly TRBD2 on 6 matching bases. CDR1 is SGHDN and CDR2 is FVKESK in the germline V gene. Deletions cut 5 bases from V and 5 bases from J, with 16 bases between. This CDR3 contains 15 residues.

This clonotype is medium-sized within its sample. This sequence joins TRBV11-3 and TRBJ2-3; D gene unclear. Trimming left V 4 bases short and J 1 base short, with 6 bases between. The CDR3 has 13 amino acids. Per the germline V gene, CDR1 is SGHNT and CDR2 is YENEEA. CDR3 amino acids: CASSSSRTDTQYF. In DNA, the CDR3 is TGTGCCAGCAGCTCGTCGCGCACAGATACGCAGTATTTT.

The V and J genes are TRBV30 and TRBJ2-1; no reliable D call. CDR3 length: 11 amino acids. Germline V CDR1 and CDR2: GTSNPN, SVGIG (reference sequence). Between the trimmed V and J ends, which lost 1 base and 7 bases, there was a span of 5 bases. DNA of the CDR3: TGTGCCTGGAGTGGGCGGAATGAGCAGTTCTTC. It is translated as CAWSGRNEQFF.

This clonotype came up a few times. The rearrangement uses TRBV19 and TRBJ2-1; 7 bases fit TRBD1. Germline-derived CDR1 and CDR2 are LNHDA and SQIVND (reference sequence). There are 14 residues in the CDR3. V shed 4 bases and J 4 bases; nucleotides not matched to a gene: 4. The CDR3 DNA reads TGTGCCAGTAGTAGGGACAGTTTTTACAATGAGCAGTTCTTC. Translating gives CASSRDSFYNEQFF.

The gene calls are TRBV6-2 or TRBV6-3 and TRBJ1-2; a weak D match, TRBD1 (5 bases). There are 14 residues in the CDR3. Trimming shortened V by 2 bases and J by 4 bases, and 11 bases separated the two germline ends. Looked up from germline, CDR1 is MNHEY and CDR2 is SVGEGT. The CDR3: CASSYQGNLYGYTF. The CDR3 nucleotides read TGTGCCAGCAGTTACCAGGGCAACCTCTATGGCTACACCTTC.

The sample holds a few counts of this clonotype. The chain uses TRBV6-6 and TRBJ2-3; D remains unclear. Trimming cost V 8 bases and J 0 bases, with 12 bases left between them. CDR3 length: 14 amino acids. The germline CDR1 and CDR2 sequences are MNHNY and SVGAGI (reference sequence). Written as DNA, the CDR3 is TGTGCCAGCGGGGTAGGAGCTAGCACAGATACGCAGTATTTT. Protein product: CASGVGASTDTQYF.

This clonotype was detected a few times. V is TRBV27 and J is TRBJ2-2; 10 nucleotides align to TRBD2. Trimming removed 7 bases from V and 4 bases from J; junction bases left unmatched: 6. The CDR3 is 15 residues long. The V gene's germline CDR1 is MNHEY and CDR2 SMNVEV (reference sequence). CDR3 nucleotide sequence: TGTGCCAGCACGGGCTGGACTAGCGGCACCGGGGAGCTGTTTTTT. Translating gives CASTGWTSGTGELFF.

In its sample, this clonotype ranks as medium-sized. This rearrangement joins TRBV29-1 to TRBJ1-2, with 9 nucleotides matching TRBD1. V gave up 3 bases and J gave up 5 bases; unmatched junction bases: 7. CDR1 is SQVTM and CDR2 is ANQGSEA in the germline V gene. The CDR3 is made up of 14 amino acids. The CDR3 here is CSVEDRGGYYGYTF. The CDR3 nucleotides are TGCAGCGTTGAGGACAGGGGAGGCTATTATGGCTACACCTTC.

By share of the sample, this clonotype is large. The chain links TRBV29-1 to TRBJ2-5, with TRBD1 matching 7 bases. V gave up 7 bases and J gave up 5 bases; unmatched junction bases: 7. From germline, CDR1 is SQVTM and CDR2 ANQGSEA. CDR3 length equals 12 residues. The CDR3 DNA reads as TGCAGCGCCGCGACAGGGAGCGAGACCCAGTACTTC. The encoded protein is CSAATGSETQYF.

This clonotype has more than one count but fewer than ten. V and J are TRBV27 and TRBJ2-1; D gene uncertain. V was pared by 7 bases and J by 3 bases, with 10 bases between. Germline V gene lookup returns CDR1 MNHEY and CDR2 SMNVEV (reference sequence). The CDR3 is 13 amino acids. The CDR3, as DNA: TGTGCCAGCACCACATCCTACTACAATGAGCAGTTCTTC. Its protein is CASTTSYYNEQFF.

This chain links TRBV6-5 with TRBJ2-7; perhaps D is TRBD1 or TRBD2 (5 bases each). The germline gives CDR1 MNHEY, CDR2 SVGAGI. The CDR3 length is 12 residues. V lost 8 bases and J 1 base, leaving 9 bases between the germline ends. CDR3 region: CASLGVSYEQYF. The DNA of the CDR3 is TGTGCCAGCCTGGGGGTGTCCTACGAGCAGTACTTC.

A few counts support this clonotype. The rearrangement uses TRBV6-2 or TRBV6-3 and TRBJ2-6; D unresolved. The germline CDR1 and CDR2 sequences are MNHEY and SVGEGT. V was clipped by 0 bases and J by 1 base, with 4 bases between them. The CDR3 consists of 15 residues. CDR3 nucleotide sequence: TGTGCCAGCAGTTACTCGACATCTGGGGCCAACGTCCTGACTTTC. It encodes CASSYSTSGANVLTF.

In this sample, this clonotype turned up a few times. The V and J genes are TRBV30 and TRBJ2-1; D uncertain. The CDR3 is made up of 14 amino acids. Deletions cut 5 bases from V and 4 bases from J, with 15 bases between. CDR1 GTSNPN and CDR2 SVGIG come from the germline V gene (reference sequence). CDR3 region: CAWGDNFFYNEQFF. CDR3 bases: TGTGCCTGGGGCGACAATTTCTTTTACAATGAGCAGTTCTTC. Complete variable domain (other parts from reference TRBV30 and TRBJ2-1): SQTIHQWPATLVQPVGSPLSLECTVEGTSNPNLYWYRQAAGRGLQLLFYSVGIGQISSEVPQNLSASRPQDRQFILSSKKLLLSDSGFYLCAWGDNFFYNEQFFGPGTRLTVL.

This clonotype has more than one count but fewer than ten. As DNA, the CDR3 is TGTGCCAGCAGCTTGACTAGCGGGGGTTCAGATACGCAGTATTTT. It encodes CASSLTSGGSDTQYF. V is TRBV6-5 and J is TRBJ2-3; 12 bases map to TRBD2. The germline CDR1 and CDR2 sequences are MNHEY and SVGAGI. The trim removed 6 bases at V and 4 bases at J, leaving 5 bases unmatched. This CDR3 is built from 15 residues.